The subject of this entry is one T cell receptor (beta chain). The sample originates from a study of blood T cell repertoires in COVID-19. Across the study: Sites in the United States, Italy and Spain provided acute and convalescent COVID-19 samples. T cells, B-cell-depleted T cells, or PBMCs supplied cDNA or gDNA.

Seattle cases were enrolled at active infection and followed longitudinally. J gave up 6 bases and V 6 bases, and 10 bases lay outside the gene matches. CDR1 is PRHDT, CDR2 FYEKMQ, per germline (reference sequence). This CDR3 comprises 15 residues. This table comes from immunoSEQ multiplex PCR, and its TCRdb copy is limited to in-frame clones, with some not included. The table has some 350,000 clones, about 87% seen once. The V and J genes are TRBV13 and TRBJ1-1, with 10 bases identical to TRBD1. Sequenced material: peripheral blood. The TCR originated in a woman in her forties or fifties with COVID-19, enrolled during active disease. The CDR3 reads CASSMPGQGRPEAFF. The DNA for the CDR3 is TGTGCCAGCAGTATGCCGGGACAGGGGCGCCCTGAAGCTTTCTTT.